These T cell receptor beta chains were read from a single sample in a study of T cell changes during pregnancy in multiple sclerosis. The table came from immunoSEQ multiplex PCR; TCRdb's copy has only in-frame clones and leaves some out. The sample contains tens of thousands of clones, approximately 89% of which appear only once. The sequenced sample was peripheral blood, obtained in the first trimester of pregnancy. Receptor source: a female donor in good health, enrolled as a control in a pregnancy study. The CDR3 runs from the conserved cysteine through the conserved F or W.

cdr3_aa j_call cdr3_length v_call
CASSQGGGRGETQYF TRBJ2-5 15 TRBV4-1
CASSLGSGMDQYF TRBJ2-5 13 TRBV5-1
CASSMTSTLFF TRBJ1-4 11 TRBV19
CASSGAGRLATEAFF TRBJ1-1 15 TRBV2
CASSLGGAGGSGEQYF TRBJ2-7 16 TRBV7-2
CAWNGQGNQPQHF TRBJ1-5 13 TRBV30
CASRPSGPSGANVLTF TRBJ2-6 16 TRBV7-9
CASSLGGQKANTGELFF TRBJ2-2 17 TRBV7-9
CASSEPGLAGDHNEQFF TRBJ2-1 17 TRBV6-1
CASSEATGGRVNTEAFF TRBJ1-1 17 TRBV6-1
CASSTPTGTDTQYF TRBJ2-3 14 TRBV5-1
CASSQSTDTQYF TRBJ2-3 12 TRBV9
CASSSGGGSYHNEQFF TRBJ2-1 16 TRBV21-1
CASSLGGQGRYGYTF TRBJ1-2 15 TRBV7-2
CAWGRGSGTYNEQFF TRBJ2-1 15 TRBV30
CAWRVEGARTGELFF TRBJ2-2 15 TRBV30
CASSLIRGSSYEQYF TRBJ2-7 15 TRBV28
CSAGQTWDQPQHF TRBJ1-5 13 TRBV29-1
CASSYSKAGRNYGYTF TRBJ1-2 16 TRBV6-5
CASSPPADSNQPQHF TRBJ1-5 15 TRBV6-1
CASSPGPRPEKLFF TRBJ1-4 14 TRBV18
CASSVMQGWGSDTQYF TRBJ2-3 16 TRBV9
CASSFPRVDTEAFF TRBJ1-1 14 TRBV7-9
CASSIPLGQSPDF TRBJ1-3 13 TRBV13
CASSSLRDSKGTNYGYTF TRBJ1-2 18 TRBV11-2
CASSVVGYEQYF TRBJ2-7 12 TRBV9
CASSPGQDYGYTF TRBJ1-2 13 TRBV18
CASSSDSSTTDTQYF TRBJ2-3 15 TRBV7-7
CAIGQGANYGYTF TRBJ1-2 13 TRBV6-1
CASSRGHGELFF TRBJ2-2 12 TRBV6-5
CASSIGTALNTEAFF TRBJ1-1 15 TRBV19
CASSDPNRVDEAFF TRBJ1-1 14 TRBV2
CASSQTGGPYNEQFF TRBJ2-1 15 TRBV7-8
CASSPGNRVREAFF TRBJ1-1 14 TRBV5-6
CASSLAGYGSNNEQFF TRBJ2-1 16 TRBV27
CASSPWGSGSRNEQFF TRBJ2-1 16 TRBV27
CASREVEGAGYGYTF TRBJ1-2 15 TRBV28
CSVDTGLGRGDTQYF TRBJ2-3 15 TRBV29-1
CASSFGGRKQETQYF TRBJ2-5 15 TRBV5-4
CASSLGTSGRNTDTQYF TRBJ2-3 17 TRBV11-2